This T cell receptor (beta chain) was documented in a study of a mutant IDH1 vaccine in newly diagnosed glioma. The overall study: V12 fell at week 35 and V13, the study end, at week 47.

Assay used: immunoSEQ multiplex PCR; TCRdb lists only in-frame clones, some missing. Altogether over 80,000 clones are present, about 81% being singletons, with the ten largest covering around 5%. The CDR3 covers 17 residues. Germline V gene sequence: CDR1 SGHNT, CDR2 YYREEE (reference sequence). Trimming took 3 bases from V and 2 from J; bases not matched to a gene: 6. In regard to this clone: Its antigen is unidentified.

Time point denoted: week 47, end of study. Doses comprised 300 ug of mutant IDH1 20-mer peptide each, plus topical imiquimod. Notes on the study in general: Immune responses induced by vaccination arose in 93.3% of the patients.

The source of this sequence is a man aged 35 to 55 with glioma. The specimen comprised PBMCs, sampled from a glioma patient whose treatment included an IDH1 peptide vaccine. The V gene is TRBV5-4, the J gene TRBJ2-3; 13 bases are a match to TRBD2. The CDR3 region is CASSSPGLAGSTDTQYF. The DNA of the CDR3 is TGTGCCAGCAGCTCTCCGGGACTAGCGGGATCCACAGATACGCAGTATTTT. The variable domain in full, completed from reference TRBV5-4 and TRBJ2-3, reads ETGVTQSPTHLIKTRGQQVTLRCSSQSGHNTVSWYQQALGQGPQFIFQYYREEENGRGNFPPRFSGLQFPNYSSELNVNALELDDSALYLCASSSPGLAGSTDTQYFGPGTRLTVL.